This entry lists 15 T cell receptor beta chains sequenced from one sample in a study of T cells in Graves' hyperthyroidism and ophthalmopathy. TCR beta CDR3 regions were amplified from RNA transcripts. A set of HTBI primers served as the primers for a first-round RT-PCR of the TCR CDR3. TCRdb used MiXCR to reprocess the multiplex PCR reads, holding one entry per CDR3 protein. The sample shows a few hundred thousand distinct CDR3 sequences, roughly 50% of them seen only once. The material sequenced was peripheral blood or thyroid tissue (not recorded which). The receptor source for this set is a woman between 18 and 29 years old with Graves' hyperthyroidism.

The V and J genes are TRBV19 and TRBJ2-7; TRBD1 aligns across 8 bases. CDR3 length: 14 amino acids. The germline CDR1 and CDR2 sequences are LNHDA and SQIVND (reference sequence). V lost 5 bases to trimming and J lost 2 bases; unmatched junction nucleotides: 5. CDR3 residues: CASSPGQAPYEQYF. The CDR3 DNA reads TGTGCCAGTAGTCCGGGACAGGCTCCCTACGAGCAGTACTTC.

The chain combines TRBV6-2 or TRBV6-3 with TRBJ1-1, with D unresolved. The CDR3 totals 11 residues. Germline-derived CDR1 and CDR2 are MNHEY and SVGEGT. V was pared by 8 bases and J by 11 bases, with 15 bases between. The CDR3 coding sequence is TGTGCCAGCGGGAGGAGAGGGAGGGCTTTCTTT. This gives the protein CASGRRGRAFF.

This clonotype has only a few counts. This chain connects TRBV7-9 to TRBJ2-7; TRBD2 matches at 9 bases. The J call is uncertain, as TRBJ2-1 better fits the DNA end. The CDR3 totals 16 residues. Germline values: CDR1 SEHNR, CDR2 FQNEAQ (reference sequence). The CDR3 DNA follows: TGTGCCAGCAGCAAGATACTAGCGGGTACCCTCAATGAGCAGTTCTTC. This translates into CASSKILAGTLNEQFF.

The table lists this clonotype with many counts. The DNA of the CDR3 is TGCGCCAGCAGCCAAGGAGGGGTCACAGGGTTGGGTGAAAAACTGTTTTTT. This codes for CASSQGGVTGLGEKLFF. J is TRBJ1-4 and V is TRBV4-1, with D possibly matching TRBD1 (6 bases). Trimming removed 1 base from V and 7 bases from J, with 19 bases in between. This CDR3 has 17 residues. The germline V gene has CDR1 MGHRA and CDR2 YSYEKL.

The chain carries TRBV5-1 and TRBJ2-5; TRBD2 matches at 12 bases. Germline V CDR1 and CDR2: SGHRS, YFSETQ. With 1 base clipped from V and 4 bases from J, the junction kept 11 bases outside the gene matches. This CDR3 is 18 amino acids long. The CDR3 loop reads CASSLTSLLTSGRETQYF. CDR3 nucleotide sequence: TGCGCCAGCAGCTTGACCTCCCTATTGACTAGCGGGAGAGAGACCCAGTACTTC.

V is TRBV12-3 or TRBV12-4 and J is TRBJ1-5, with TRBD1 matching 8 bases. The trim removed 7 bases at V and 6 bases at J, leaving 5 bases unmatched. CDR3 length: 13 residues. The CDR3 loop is CASTRTGIQPQHF. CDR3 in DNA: TGTGCCAGCACCAGGACAGGGATTCAGCCCCAGCATTTT.

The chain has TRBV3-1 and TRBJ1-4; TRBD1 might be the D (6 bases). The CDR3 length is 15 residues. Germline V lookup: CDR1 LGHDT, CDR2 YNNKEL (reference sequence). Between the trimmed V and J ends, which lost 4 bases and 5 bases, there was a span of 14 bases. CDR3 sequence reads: CASSREDSNNEKLFF. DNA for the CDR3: TGTGCCAGCAGCCGGGAGGACAGTAACAATGAAAAACTGTTTTTT.

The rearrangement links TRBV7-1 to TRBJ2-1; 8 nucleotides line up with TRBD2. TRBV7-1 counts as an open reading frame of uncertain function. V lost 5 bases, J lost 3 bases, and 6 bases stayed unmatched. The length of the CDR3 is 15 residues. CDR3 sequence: CASSITSGLYNEQFF. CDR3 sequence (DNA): TGTGCCAGCAGCATCACTAGCGGCCTCTACAATGAGCAGTTCTTC.

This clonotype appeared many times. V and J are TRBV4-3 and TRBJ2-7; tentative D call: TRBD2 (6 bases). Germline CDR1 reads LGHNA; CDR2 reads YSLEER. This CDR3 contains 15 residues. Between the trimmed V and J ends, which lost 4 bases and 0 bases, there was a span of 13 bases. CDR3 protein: CASSRLGGDSYEQYF. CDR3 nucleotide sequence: TGCGCCAGCAGCCGATTGGGCGGGGACTCCTACGAGCAGTACTTC.

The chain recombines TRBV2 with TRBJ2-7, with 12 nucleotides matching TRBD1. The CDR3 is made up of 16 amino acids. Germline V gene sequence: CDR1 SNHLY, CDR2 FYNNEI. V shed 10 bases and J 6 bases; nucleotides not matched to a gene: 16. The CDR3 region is CATSRDAGTGGVEQYF. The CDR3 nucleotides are TGTGCCACCAGCAGGGACGCCGGGACAGGGGGCGTCGAGCAGTACTTC.

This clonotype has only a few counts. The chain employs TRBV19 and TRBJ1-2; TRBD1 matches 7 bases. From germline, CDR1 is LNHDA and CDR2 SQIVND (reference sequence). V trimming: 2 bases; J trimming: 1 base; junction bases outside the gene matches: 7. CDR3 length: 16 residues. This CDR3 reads CASSIFAGQLNYGYTF. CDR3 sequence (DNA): TGTGCCAGTAGTATATTTGCGGGACAGCTTAACTATGGCTACACCTTC. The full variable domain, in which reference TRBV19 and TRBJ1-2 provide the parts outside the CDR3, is DGGITQSPKYLFRKEGQNVTLSCEQNLNHDAMYWYRQDPGQGLRLIYYSQIVNDFQKGDIAEGYSVSREKKESFPLTVTSAQKNPTAFYLCASSIFAGQLNYGYTFGSGTRLTVV.

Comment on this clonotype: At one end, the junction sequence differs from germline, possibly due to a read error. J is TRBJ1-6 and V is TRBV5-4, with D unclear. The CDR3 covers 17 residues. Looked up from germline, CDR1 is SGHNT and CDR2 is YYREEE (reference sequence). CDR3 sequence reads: CASSSSTSLSYNPPLHF. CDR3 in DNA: TGTGCCAGCAGCTCCTCAACGAGTTTATCCTATAATCCACCCCTCCACTTT.

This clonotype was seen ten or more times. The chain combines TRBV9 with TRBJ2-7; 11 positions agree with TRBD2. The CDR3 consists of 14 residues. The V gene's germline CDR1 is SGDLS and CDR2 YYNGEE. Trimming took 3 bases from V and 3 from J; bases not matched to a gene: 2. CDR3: CASSGGLAGYEQYF. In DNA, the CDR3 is TGTGCCAGCAGCGGCGGACTAGCGGGCTACGAGCAGTACTTC.

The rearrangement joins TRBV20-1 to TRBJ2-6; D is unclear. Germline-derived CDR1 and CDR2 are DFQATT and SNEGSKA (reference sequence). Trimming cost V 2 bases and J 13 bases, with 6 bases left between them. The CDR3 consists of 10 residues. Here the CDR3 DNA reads TGCAGTGCTAGAAAACAGGTCCTGACTTTC. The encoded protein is CSARKQVLTF.

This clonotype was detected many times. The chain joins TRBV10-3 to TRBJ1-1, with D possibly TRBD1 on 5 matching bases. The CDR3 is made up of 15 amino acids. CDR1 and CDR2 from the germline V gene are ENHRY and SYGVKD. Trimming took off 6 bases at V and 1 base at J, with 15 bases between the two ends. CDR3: CAISPVRAPNTEAFF. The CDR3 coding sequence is TGTGCCATCAGCCCCGTCAGGGCCCCGAACACTGAAGCTTTCTTT.